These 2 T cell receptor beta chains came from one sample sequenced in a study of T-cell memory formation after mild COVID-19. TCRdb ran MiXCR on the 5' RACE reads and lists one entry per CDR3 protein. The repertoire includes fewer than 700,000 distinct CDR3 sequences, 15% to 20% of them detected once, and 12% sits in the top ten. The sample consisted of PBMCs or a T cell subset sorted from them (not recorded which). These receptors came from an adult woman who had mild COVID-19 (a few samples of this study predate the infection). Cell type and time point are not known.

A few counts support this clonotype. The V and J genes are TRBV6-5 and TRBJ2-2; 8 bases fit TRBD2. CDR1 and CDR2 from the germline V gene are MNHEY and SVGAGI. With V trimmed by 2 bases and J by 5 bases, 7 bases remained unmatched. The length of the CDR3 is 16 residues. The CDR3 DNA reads TGTGCCAGCAGTTACGCTGGGACTAGTGGAACCGGGGAGCTGTTTTTT. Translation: CASSYAGTSGTGELFF.

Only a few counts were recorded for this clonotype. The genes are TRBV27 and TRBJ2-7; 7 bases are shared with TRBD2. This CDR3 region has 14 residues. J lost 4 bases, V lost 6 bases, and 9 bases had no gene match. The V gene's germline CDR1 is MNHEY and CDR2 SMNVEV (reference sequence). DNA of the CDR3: TGTGCCAGCAGACTCGGACTAGGGGAATACGAGCAGTACTTC. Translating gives CASRLGLGEYEQYF.